This T cell receptor (beta chain) was recovered during a study of tumor-infiltrating lymphocytes in primary liver carcinoma. The CDR3 totals 17 residues. The germline V gene encodes CDR1 SGHAT and CDR2 FQNNGV. Regarding this clonotype: Antigen unknown. Germline is not matched at one junction end, which may reflect a read error.

Study-wide points: Bulk unsorted sampling precluded comparing CD4+ and CD8+ repertoires.

For blood RNA, unsorted whole blood served as the source, and germline DNA was extracted too. Enrolled patients were chronically infected with HBV and treatment-naive. Total RNA amounting to roughly 480 ng was the source from which TCR beta cDNA was made with a constant-region primer. Amplification in three nested multiplex PCR rounds with slightly modified ARM-PCR gave rise to TCR beta libraries. Amplification in the first two PCR rounds was performed using TRBV1-TRBV30 forward primers and a C-beta reverse primer for approximately 10 cycles each. Using its own MiXCR run on the multiplex PCR reads, TCRdb lists one record per CDR3 protein. The profile shows approximately 330,000 distinct CDR3 sequences, 65% of them singletons.

Sequencing was done on a sample of peripheral blood. The V call is TRBV11-2, the J call TRBJ2-7; 10 bases are a match to TRBD1. The origin of this receptor is a man aged 35 to 55 with primary liver carcinoma and hepatitis B virus infection. The CDR3 nucleotides are TGTGTCAGCAGCATGAAACCGGGACAGGGGTTCATCTACGAGCAGTACTTC. Protein product: CVSSMKPGQGFIYEQYF.